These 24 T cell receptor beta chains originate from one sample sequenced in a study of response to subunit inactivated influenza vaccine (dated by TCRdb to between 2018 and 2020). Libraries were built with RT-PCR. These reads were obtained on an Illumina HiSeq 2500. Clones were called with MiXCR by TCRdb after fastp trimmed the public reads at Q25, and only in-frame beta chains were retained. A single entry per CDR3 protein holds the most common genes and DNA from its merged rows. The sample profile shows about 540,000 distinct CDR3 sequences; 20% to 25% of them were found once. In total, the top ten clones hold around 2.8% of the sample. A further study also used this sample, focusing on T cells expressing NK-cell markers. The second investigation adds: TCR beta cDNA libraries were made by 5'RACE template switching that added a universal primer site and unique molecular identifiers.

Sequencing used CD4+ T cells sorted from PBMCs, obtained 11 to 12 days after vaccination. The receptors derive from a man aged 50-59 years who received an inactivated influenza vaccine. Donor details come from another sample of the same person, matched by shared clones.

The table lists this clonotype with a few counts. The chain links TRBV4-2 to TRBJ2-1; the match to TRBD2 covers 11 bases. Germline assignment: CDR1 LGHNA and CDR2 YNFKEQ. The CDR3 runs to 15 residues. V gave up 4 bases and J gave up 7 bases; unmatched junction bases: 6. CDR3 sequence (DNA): TGTGCCAGCAGCCGCTCCGGGACTAGCGGAAATGAGCAGTTCTTC. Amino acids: CASSRSGTSGNEQFF.

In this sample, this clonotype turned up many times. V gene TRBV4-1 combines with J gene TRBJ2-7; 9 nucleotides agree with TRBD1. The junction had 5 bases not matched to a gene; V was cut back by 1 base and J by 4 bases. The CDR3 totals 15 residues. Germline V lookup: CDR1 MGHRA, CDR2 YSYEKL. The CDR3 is CASSQATGGPYEQYF. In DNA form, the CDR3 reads TGCGCCAGCAGCCAAGCTACAGGGGGCCCTTACGAGCAGTACTTC.

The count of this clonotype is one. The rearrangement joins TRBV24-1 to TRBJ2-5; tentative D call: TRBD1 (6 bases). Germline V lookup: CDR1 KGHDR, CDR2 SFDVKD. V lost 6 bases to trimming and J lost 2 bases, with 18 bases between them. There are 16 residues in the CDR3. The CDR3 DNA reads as TGTGCCACCAGTTCCAGGGGAGCAGGGGTACAAGAGACCCAGTACTTC. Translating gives CATSSRGAGVQETQYF.

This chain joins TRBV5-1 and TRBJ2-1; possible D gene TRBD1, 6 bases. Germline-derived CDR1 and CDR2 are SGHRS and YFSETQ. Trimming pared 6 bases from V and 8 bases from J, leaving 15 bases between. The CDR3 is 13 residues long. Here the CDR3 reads CASTPGQVDEQFF. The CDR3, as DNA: TGCGCCAGCACCCCGGGACAAGTCGATGAGCAGTTCTTC. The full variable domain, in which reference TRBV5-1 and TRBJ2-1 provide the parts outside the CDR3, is KAGVTQTPRYLIKTRGQQVTLSCSPISGHRSVSWYQQTPGQGLQFLFEYFSETQRNKGNFPGRFSGRQFSNSRSEMNVSTLELGDSALYLCASTPGQVDEQFFGPGTRLTVL.

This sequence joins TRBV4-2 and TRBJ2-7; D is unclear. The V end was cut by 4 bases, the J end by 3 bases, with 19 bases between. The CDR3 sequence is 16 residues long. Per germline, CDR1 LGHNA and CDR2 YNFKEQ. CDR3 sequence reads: CASSRESLGSSYEQYF. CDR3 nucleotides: TGTGCCAGCAGCCGAGAGAGCTTAGGATCAAGCTACGAGCAGTACTTC.

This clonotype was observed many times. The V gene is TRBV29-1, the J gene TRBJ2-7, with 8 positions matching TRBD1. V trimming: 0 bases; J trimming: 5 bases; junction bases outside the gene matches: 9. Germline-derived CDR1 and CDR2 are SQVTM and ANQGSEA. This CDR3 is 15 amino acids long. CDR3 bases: TGCAGCGTTGAAGAGCCCAGACAGGGGTACGACGAGCAGTACTTC. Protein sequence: CSVEEPRQGYDEQYF.

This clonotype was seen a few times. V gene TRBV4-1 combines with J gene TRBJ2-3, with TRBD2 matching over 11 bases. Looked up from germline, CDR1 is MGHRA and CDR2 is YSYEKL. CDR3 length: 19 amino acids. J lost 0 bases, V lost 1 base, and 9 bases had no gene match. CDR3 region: CASSQVFSSGRLSTDTQYF. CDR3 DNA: TGCGCCAGCAGCCAAGTGTTCTCTAGCGGGAGGCTTAGCACAGATACGCAGTATTTT.

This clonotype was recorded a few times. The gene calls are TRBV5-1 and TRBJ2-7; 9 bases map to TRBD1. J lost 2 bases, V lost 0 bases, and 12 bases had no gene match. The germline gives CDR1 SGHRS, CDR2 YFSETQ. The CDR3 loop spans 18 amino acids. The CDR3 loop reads CASSLAGRTGTGTYEQYF. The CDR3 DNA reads TGCGCCAGCAGCTTGGCCGGGAGAACCGGGACAGGGACCTACGAGCAGTACTTC.

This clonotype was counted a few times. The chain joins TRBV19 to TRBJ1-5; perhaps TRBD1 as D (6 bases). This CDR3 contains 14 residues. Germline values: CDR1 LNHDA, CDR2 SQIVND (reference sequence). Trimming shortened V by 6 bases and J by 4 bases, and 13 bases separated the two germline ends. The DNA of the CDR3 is TGTGCCAGTAGCCTTCAGGGGAAGAATCAGCCCCAGCATTTT. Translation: CASSLQGKNQPQHF.

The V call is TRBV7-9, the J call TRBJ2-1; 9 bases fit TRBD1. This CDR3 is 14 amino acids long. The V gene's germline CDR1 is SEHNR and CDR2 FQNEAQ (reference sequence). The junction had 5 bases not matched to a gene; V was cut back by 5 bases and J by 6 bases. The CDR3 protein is CASSTYRGRNEQFF. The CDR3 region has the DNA TGTGCCAGCAGCACTTACAGGGGGCGCAATGAGCAGTTCTTC.

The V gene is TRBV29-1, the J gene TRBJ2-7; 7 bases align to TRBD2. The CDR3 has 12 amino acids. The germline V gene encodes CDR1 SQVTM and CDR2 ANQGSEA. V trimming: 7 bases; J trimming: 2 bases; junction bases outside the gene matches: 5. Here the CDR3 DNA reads TGCAGCGCCGCCGGGACTACCTACGAGCAGTACTTC. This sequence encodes CSAAGTTYEQYF.

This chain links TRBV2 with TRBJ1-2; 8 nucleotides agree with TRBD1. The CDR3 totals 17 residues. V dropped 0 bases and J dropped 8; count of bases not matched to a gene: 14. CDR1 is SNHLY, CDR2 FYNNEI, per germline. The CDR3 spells CASSEASARTGRWGYTF. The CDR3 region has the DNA TGTGCCAGCAGTGAAGCGTCGGCCCGGACAGGGCGGTGGGGCTACACCTTC.

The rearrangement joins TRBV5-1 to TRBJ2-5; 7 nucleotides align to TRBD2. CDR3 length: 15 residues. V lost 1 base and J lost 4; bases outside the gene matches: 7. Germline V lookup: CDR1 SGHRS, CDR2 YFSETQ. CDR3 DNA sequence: TGCGCCAGCAGCTTGACGGCGGGAGTCAGAGAGACCCAGTACTTC. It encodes CASSLTAGVRETQYF.

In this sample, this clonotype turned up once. The CDR3 nucleotides are TGTGCCAGCTCACCAGGGGGAGGAATGGGCCAAGAGACCCAGTACTTC. Protein: CASSPGGGMGQETQYF. V and J are TRBV18 and TRBJ2-5; D is perhaps TRBD2 (6 bases). In germline, CDR1 is KGHSH, CDR2 LQKENI. V lost 2 bases and J 1 base, leaving 14 bases between the germline ends. There are 16 residues in the CDR3.

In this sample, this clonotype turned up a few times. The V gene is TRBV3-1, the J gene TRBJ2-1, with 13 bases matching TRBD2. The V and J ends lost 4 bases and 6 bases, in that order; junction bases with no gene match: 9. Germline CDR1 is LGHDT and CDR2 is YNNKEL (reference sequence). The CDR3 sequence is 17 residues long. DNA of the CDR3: TGTGCCAGCAGCCCCGGACTAGCGGGAGATCACGCCAATGAGCAGTTCTTC. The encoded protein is CASSPGLAGDHANEQFF.

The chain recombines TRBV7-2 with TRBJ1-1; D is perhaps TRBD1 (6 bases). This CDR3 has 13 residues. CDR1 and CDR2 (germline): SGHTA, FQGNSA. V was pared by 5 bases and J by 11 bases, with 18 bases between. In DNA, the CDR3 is TGTGCCAGCAGCACCAGACAGGCCGGGACGGCTTTCTTT. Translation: CASSTRQAGTAFF. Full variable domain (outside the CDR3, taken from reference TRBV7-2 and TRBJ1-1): GAGVSQSPSNKVTEKGKDVELRCDPISGHTALYWYRQSLGQGLEFLIYFQGNSAPDKSGLPSDRFSAERTGGSVSTLTIQRTQQEDSAVYLCASSTRQAGTAFFGQGTRLTVV.

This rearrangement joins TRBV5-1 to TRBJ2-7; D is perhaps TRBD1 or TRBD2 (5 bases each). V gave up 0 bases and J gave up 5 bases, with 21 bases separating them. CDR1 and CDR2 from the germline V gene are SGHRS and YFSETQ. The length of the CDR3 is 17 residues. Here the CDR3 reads CASSLGGLRDLGHEQYF. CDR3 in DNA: TGCGCCAGCAGCTTGGGAGGGCTTCGGGACCTAGGTCACGAGCAGTACTTC.

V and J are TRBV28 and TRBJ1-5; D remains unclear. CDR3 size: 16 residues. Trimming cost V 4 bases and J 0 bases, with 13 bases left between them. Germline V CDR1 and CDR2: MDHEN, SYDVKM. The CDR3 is CASSYFQIYSNQPQHF. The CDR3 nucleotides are TGTGCCAGCAGTTATTTCCAGATTTATAGCAATCAGCCCCAGCATTTT.

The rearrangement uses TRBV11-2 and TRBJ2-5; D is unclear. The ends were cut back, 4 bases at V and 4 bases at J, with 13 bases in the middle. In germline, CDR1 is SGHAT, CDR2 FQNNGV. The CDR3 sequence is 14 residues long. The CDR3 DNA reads TGTGCCAGCAGCTCCTTTGGGCTGGGAGAGACCCAGTACTTC. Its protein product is CASSSFGLGETQYF.

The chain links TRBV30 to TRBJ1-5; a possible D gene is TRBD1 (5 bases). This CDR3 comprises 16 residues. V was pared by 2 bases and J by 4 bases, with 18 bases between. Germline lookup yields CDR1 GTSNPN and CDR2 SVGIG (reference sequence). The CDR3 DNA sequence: TGTGCCTGGAGTTTCCAGGGCTTGACGGGGAATCAGCCCCAGCATTTT. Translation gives CAWSFQGLTGNQPQHF.

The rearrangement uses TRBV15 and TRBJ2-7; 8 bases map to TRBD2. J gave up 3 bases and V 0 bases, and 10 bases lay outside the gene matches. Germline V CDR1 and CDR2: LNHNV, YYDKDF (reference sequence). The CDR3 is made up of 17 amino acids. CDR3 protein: CATSRDKRGRKSYEQYF. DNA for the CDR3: TGTGCCACCAGCAGAGATAAGCGCGGGAGGAAAAGCTACGAGCAGTACTTC.

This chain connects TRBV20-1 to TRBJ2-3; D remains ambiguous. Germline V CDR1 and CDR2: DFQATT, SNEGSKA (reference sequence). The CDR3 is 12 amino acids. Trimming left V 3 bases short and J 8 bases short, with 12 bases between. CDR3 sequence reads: CSASRSQVTQYF. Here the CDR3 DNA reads TGCAGTGCTAGTAGATCGCAGGTTACGCAGTATTTT.

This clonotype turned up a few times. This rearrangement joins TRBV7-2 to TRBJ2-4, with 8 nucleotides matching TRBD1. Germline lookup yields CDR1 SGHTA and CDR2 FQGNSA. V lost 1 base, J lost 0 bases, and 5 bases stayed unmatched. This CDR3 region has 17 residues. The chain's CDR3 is CASSLVGTGLAKNIQYF. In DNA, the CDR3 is TGTGCCAGCAGCTTAGTAGGGACAGGACTAGCCAAAAACATTCAGTACTTC.

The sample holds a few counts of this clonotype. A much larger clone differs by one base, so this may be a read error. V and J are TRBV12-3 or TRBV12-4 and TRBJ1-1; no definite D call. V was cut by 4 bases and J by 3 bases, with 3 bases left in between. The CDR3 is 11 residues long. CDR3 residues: CASSWDTEAFF. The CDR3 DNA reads TGTGCCAGCAGTTGGGACACTGAAGCTTTCTTT.